The 16 T cell receptor beta chains in this list originate from one sample, sequenced in a study of T-cell memory formation after mild COVID-19. TCRdb ran MiXCR on the 5' RACE reads and lists one entry per CDR3 protein. The table lists hundreds of thousands of distinct CDR3 sequences, more than 20% of them singletons, with about 12% in the top ten. What was sequenced was PBMCs or a T cell subset sorted from them (not recorded which). Source of these receptors: an adult woman who had mild COVID-19 (a few samples of this study predate the infection). Cell type and time point are not known.

A few counts support this clonotype. This chain joins TRBV5-1 and TRBJ2-3, with D hard to call. This CDR3 comprises 13 residues. Trimming removed 1 base at V and 2 bases at J, with 5 bases between. Germline CDR1 and CDR2: SGHRS and YFSETQ. CDR3 sequence: CASSLSLTDTQYF. CDR3 nucleotides: TGCGCCAGCAGCTTGTCCCTCACAGATACGCAGTATTTT.

CDR3 amino acids: CSVQGLTYEQYF. CDR3 bases: TGCAGTGTACAGGGTCTAACCTACGAGCAGTACTTC. The chain couples TRBV20-1 to TRBJ2-7; tentatively, D is TRBD1 (6 bases). CDR3 size: 12 residues. V lost 7 bases and J lost 2, with 12 bases in between. The germline V gene encodes CDR1 DFQATT and CDR2 SNEGSKA (reference sequence).

This clonotype was seen only a few times. The chain carries TRBV14 and TRBJ2-3; 9 bases are shared with TRBD1. The CDR3 contains 15 residues. V was clipped by 6 bases and J by 4 bases; unmatched bases: 8. Germline values: CDR1 SGHDN, CDR2 FVKESK. CDR3 loop: CASRPGQGPPDTQYF. Here the CDR3 DNA reads TGTGCCAGCAGACCGGGACAGGGACCCCCAGATACGCAGTATTTT. Filled out from reference TRBV14 and TRBJ2-3, the complete variable domain reads EAGVTQFPSHSVIEKGQTVTLRCDPISGHDNLYWYRRVMGKEIKFLLHFVKESKQDESGMPNNRFLAERTGGTYSTLKVQPAELEDSGVYFCASRPGQGPPDTQYFGPGTRLTVL.

This clonotype was counted only a few times. The rearrangement links TRBV4-3 to TRBJ1-1; D remains ambiguous. Trimming shortened V by 1 base and J by 5 bases, and 8 bases separated the two germline ends. The CDR3 spans 13 residues. Germline CDR1 LGHNA, CDR2 YSLEER. The CDR3 here is CASSQVHQTEAFF. In nucleotides, the CDR3 is TGCGCCAGCAGCCAAGTCCATCAGACTGAAGCTTTCTTT.

This sequence joins TRBV29-1 and TRBJ2-1, with 9 nucleotides matching TRBD1. Germline CDR1 is SQVTM and CDR2 is ANQGSEA. The V segment lost 3 bases and the J segment 7 bases; nucleotides outside the gene matches: 7. The CDR3 extends over 14 amino acids. CDR3 residues: CSVDSGQGGNEQFF. CDR3 coding DNA: TGCAGCGTTGACTCGGGACAGGGAGGGAATGAGCAGTTCTTC.

This clonotype was seen a handful of times. The chain links TRBV6-1 to TRBJ2-7, with 8 bases fitting TRBD1. There are 16 residues in the CDR3. Germline V gene lookup returns CDR1 MNHNS and CDR2 SASEGT. With 1 base clipped from V and 1 base from J, the junction kept 6 bases outside the gene matches. DNA of the CDR3: TGTGCCAGCAGTGAAGAGGTGCAGGGGGCATCCTACGAGCAGTACTTC. Protein product: CASSEEVQGASYEQYF.

This clonotype has at least ten counts. The chain carries TRBV6-5 and TRBJ2-1; TRBD2 matches at 11 bases. The CDR3 is 20 residues long. The ends lost 6 bases at V and 9 bases at J; junction bases unmatched: 25. Germline lookup yields CDR1 MNHEY and CDR2 SVGAGI. In DNA, the CDR3 is TGTGCCAGCAGCCGAGACAGAACGGGAGGGACTAGCGGAGCTACCCGTGAGCAGTTCTTC. This encodes CASSRDRTGGTSGATREQFF.

In this sample, this clonotype turned up many times. J is TRBJ2-3 and V is TRBV7-2; TRBD2 might be the D (7 bases). The V gene lost 4 bases and the J gene lost 4 bases, with 21 bases spanning the gap. Germline-derived CDR1 and CDR2 are SGHTA and FQGNSA. The CDR3 extends over 17 amino acids. The DNA of the CDR3 is TGTGCCAGCAGCTACCGTAGGGGGGGAGGGCCGTCAGATACGCAGTATTTT. This encodes CASSYRRGGGPSDTQYF.

Only a few counts were recorded for this clonotype. J is TRBJ1-3 and V is TRBV5-5; unclear D gene. The germline V and J ends were trimmed by 6 bases and 6 bases, with 7 bases remaining between them. The CDR3 runs 11 residues. Germline V gene data show CDR1 as SGHKS and CDR2 as YYEKEE (reference sequence). The CDR3 sequence is CASNEENTIYF. CDR3 DNA sequence: TGTGCCAGCAACGAAGAAAACACCATATATTTT.

This clonotype was seen a handful of times. The rearrangement uses TRBV4-1 and TRBJ2-3, with D perhaps matching TRBD1 (6 bases). The germline gives CDR1 MGHRA, CDR2 YSYEKL. The CDR3 has 14 amino acids. The V and J ends lost 8 bases and 6 bases respectively, with 18 bases between them. DNA of the CDR3: TGCGCCAGCTCTGGGACAACGTTGACGGATACGCAGTATTTT. This codes for CASSGTTLTDTQYF.

This rearrangement joins TRBV12-3 or TRBV12-4 to TRBJ2-3; the D call may be TRBD1 or TRBD2 (6 bases each). This CDR3 spans 13 amino acids. With 5 bases removed from V and 5 bases from J, the gap between germline ends came to 11 bases. CDR3 sequence (DNA): TGTGCCAGCAGTCCCGGGGGCAGAGATACGCAGTATTTT. Amino acid sequence: CASSPGGRDTQYF.

This clonotype was recorded a few times. The V call is TRBV7-2, the J call TRBJ2-1, with D maybe TRBD2 (6 bases). The germline V gene has CDR1 SGHTA and CDR2 FQGNSA. The V end was cut by 1 base, the J end by 0 bases, with 13 bases between. CDR3 length equals 17 residues. The CDR3 sequence: CASSLVTDYPSYNEQFF. The CDR3 DNA follows: TGTGCCAGCAGCTTAGTTACGGACTATCCCTCCTACAATGAGCAGTTCTTC.

This clonotype came up many times. In nucleotides, the CDR3 is TGTGCCAGCAGCCTCCAGGTCGGCGAGACCCAGTACTTC. Its translation: CASSLQVGETQYF. V is TRBV7-2 and J is TRBJ2-5; D unclear. The ends were cut back, 5 bases at V and 5 bases at J, with 12 bases in the middle. The CDR3 sequence is 13 residues long. Looked up from germline, CDR1 is SGHTA and CDR2 is FQGNSA.

This clonotype was seen only a few times. The chain joins TRBV5-1 to TRBJ2-3, with D hard to call. Trimming took off 0 bases at V and 0 bases at J, with 11 bases between the two ends. This CDR3 region has 16 residues. In germline, CDR1 is SGHRS, CDR2 YFSETQ. CDR3 loop: CASSLGYMSSTDTQYF. CDR3 DNA sequence: TGCGCCAGCAGCTTGGGGTACATGTCTAGCACAGATACGCAGTATTTT.

The chain uses TRBV19 and TRBJ2-1; 10 nucleotides agree with TRBD2. The germline CDR1 and CDR2 sequences are LNHDA and SQIVND (reference sequence). The CDR3 runs 14 residues. Trimming cost V 5 bases and J 10 bases; bases outside gene matches: 8. The CDR3 reads CASSWSSGSREQFF. The CDR3 region has the DNA TGTGCCAGTAGTTGGTCTAGCGGGAGTCGGGAGCAGTTCTTC.

The CDR3 loop is CATSDYGGSTDTQYF. DNA of the CDR3: TGTGCCACCAGTGATTACGGGGGCAGCACAGATACGCAGTATTTT. The genes are TRBV24-1 and TRBJ2-3; D is possibly TRBD1 or TRBD2 (6 bases each). This CDR3 contains 15 residues. The germline V and J ends were trimmed by 2 bases and 0 bases, with 8 bases remaining between them. Germline CDR1 is KGHDR and CDR2 is SFDVKD.